This TCR beta chain came from a study of blood T cell repertoires in COVID-19. Study overall: Samples taken during acute and convalescent COVID-19 were collected in the United States, Italy and Spain. T cells, B-cell-depleted T cells, or PBMCs supplied cDNA or gDNA.

Source study methods: Reference gene primer amplification gave nucleated cell count estimates. Measured with immunoSEQ multiplex PCR; TCRdb has only the in-frame clones, and not every one. The DNA was the basis for D and trimming; V, J and clone size are from that table. The sample contains under 300,000 clones, roughly 80% of which appear only once. Germline V lookup: CDR1 SGHDT, CDR2 YYEEEE. This CDR3 has 14 amino acids. J lost 6 bases, V lost 3 bases, and 5 bases had no gene match. The V call is TRBV5-6, the J call TRBJ2-4; 8 nucleotides agree with TRBD2. Sequenced material: peripheral blood. The receptor comes from a woman in her forties or fifties who had recovered from COVID-19. The CDR3 sequence is CASSSPSGGNIQYF. The CDR3 nucleotides are TGTGCCAGCAGCTCCCCCAGCGGGGGAAACATTCAGTACTTC. Looking up the rest from reference TRBV5-6 and TRBJ2-4 gives the full variable domain: DAGVTQSPTHLIKTRGQQVTLRCSPKSGHDTVSWYQQALGQGPQFIFQYYEEEERQRGNFPDRFSGHQFPNYSSELNVNALLLGDSALYLCASSSPSGGNIQYFGAGTRLSVL.